This T cell receptor beta chain was sequenced in a study of blood T cell repertoires in COVID-19. Across the study: Specimens from acute and convalescent COVID-19 originated in the United States, Italy and Spain.

The study recruited people aged roughly 18 to 100 years across about 25 US areas. Categorization into cohorts depended on clinical history that participants reported. Two negative PCRs, clearance, or symptom resolution had been documented for recovered Cohort 3 donors. TCRdb's copy holds only in-frame clones and misses some; the assay was immunoSEQ multiplex PCR. The table has around 330,000 clones, around 86% seen once. This clone was seen only a few times. Losses at the gene ends were 2 bases for V and 6 bases for J; bases not matched to a gene: 7. CDR3 length equals 16 residues. Germline CDR1 reads MNHEY; CDR2 reads SVGAGI.

The clonotype comes from a man in his fifties or sixties who had recovered from COVID-19. The chain combines TRBV6-5 with TRBJ2-2; 9 bases are a match to TRBD1. Input material: PBMCs or T cells enriched from blood (not recorded which). CDR3 nucleotide sequence: TGTGCCAGCAGTTACCGGGGACAGGGTCGGGCCGGGGAGCTGTTTTTT. Translation gives CASSYRGQGRAGELFF.